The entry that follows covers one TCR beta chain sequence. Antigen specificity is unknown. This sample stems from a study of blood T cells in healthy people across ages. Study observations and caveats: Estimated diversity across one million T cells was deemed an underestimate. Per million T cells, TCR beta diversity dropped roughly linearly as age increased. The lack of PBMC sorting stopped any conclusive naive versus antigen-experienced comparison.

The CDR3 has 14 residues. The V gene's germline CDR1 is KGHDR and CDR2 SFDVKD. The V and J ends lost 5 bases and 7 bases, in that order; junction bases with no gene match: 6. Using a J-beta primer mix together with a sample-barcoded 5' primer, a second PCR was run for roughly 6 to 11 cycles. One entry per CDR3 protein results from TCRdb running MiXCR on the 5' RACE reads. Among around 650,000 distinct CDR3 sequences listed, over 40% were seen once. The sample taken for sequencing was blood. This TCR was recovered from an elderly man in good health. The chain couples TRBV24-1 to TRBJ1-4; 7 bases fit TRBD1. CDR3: CATSGTGEGEKLFF. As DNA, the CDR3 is TGTGCCACCAGTGGTACAGGGGAAGGTGAAAAACTGTTTTTT.